The rows below give T cell receptor beta chains drawn from one sample of a study of blood T cell repertoires in COVID-19. Repertoires were generated with immunoSEQ multiplex PCR, while TCRdb's copy carries only in-frame clones and drops some. This table holds hundreds of thousands of clones, roughly 84% found once. Sequencing was performed on PBMCs or T cells enriched from blood (not recorded which). Receptors were obtained from a woman aged 18 to 35 who had been exposed to COVID-19. The CDR3 runs from the conserved cysteine through the conserved F or W. The order of the fields is CDR3 length, D gene, clone size, V gene, J gene, CDR3 protein, CDR3 DNA. A D gene is named only where the DNA matches it firmly. Size values are once, few and many counts, or a class for expanded clones, and some rows have none.

cdr3_length: 15; d_call: TRBD1; clone_size: few; v_call: TRBV4-2; j_call: TRBJ1-4; cdr3_aa: CASSQRGQGGEKLFF; cdr3_nt: TGTGCCAGCAGCCAGCGAGGACAGGGCGGAGAAAAACTGTTTTTT
cdr3_length: 12; d_call: .; clone_size: .; v_call: TRBV12-3/TRBV12-4; j_call: TRBJ2-2; cdr3_aa: CASSFSAGELFF; cdr3_nt: TGTGCCAGCAGTTTCTCCGCCGGGGAGCTGTTTTTT
cdr3_length: 22; d_call: TRBD2; clone_size: .; v_call: TRBV5-1; j_call: TRBJ2-1; cdr3_aa: CASSTGTKGLAGYLSSYNEQFF; cdr3_nt: TGCGCCAGCAGCACTGGGACAAAAGGACTAGCGGGATACCTCAGCTCCTACAATGAGCAGTTCTTC
cdr3_length: 17; d_call: TRBD2; clone_size: .; v_call: TRBV7-3; j_call: TRBJ2-3; cdr3_aa: CASSLTLPSGGLDTQYF; cdr3_nt: TGTGCCAGCAGCTTAACGTTGCCTAGCGGGGGGTTAGATACGCAGTATTTT
cdr3_length: 14; d_call: TRBD1; clone_size: .; v_call: TRBV28; j_call: TRBJ1-4; cdr3_aa: CASTPGQENEKLFF; cdr3_nt: TGTGCCAGCACTCCGGGACAGGAGAATGAAAAACTGTTTTTT
cdr3_length: 15; d_call: TRBD1; clone_size: .; v_call: TRBV5-5; j_call: TRBJ1-6; cdr3_aa: CASKQQGASNSPLHF; cdr3_nt: TGTGCCAGCAAACAACAGGGGGCGTCTAATTCACCCCTCCACTTT
cdr3_length: 14; d_call: .; clone_size: .; v_call: TRBV2; j_call: TRBJ1-5; cdr3_aa: CASSESGLNQPQHF; cdr3_nt: TGTGCCAGCAGTGAGAGTGGGCTCAATCAGCCCCAGCATTTT
cdr3_length: 15; d_call: TRBD2; clone_size: .; v_call: TRBV6-5; j_call: TRBJ2-7; cdr3_aa: CASIKLAGPTYEQYF; cdr3_nt: TGTGCCAGCATTAAACTAGCGGGGCCAACCTACGAGCAGTACTTC
cdr3_length: 17; d_call: TRBD1; clone_size: .; v_call: TRBV28; j_call: TRBJ2-7; cdr3_aa: CASSTATGQGIGSRQYF; cdr3_nt: TGTGCCAGCAGTACCGCGACGGGACAGGGGATAGGTTCTAGGCAGTACTTC
cdr3_length: 15; d_call: .; clone_size: .; v_call: TRBV28; j_call: TRBJ2-1; cdr3_aa: CASSFFFQGNNEQFF; cdr3_nt: TGTGCCAGCAGTTTTTTCTTCCAGGGGAACAATGAGCAGTTCTTC
cdr3_length: 14; d_call: TRBD1; clone_size: .; v_call: TRBV28; j_call: TRBJ1-2; cdr3_aa: CASSSGTGGNGYTF; cdr3_nt: TGTGCCAGCAGTTCCGGGACAGGGGGTAATGGCTACACCTTC
cdr3_length: 16; d_call: TRBD2; clone_size: .; v_call: TRBV4-1; j_call: TRBJ2-3; cdr3_aa: CASSPEKYSGADTQYF; cdr3_nt: TGCGCCAGCAGCCCGGAGAAGTATAGCGGGGCAGATACGCAGTATTTT
cdr3_length: 17; d_call: TRBD2; clone_size: .; v_call: TRBV5-1; j_call: TRBJ2-1; cdr3_aa: CASSVRTSGVVGDEQFF; cdr3_nt: TGCGCCAGCAGCGTTCGGACTAGCGGGGTTGTGGGGGATGAGCAGTTCTTC
cdr3_length: 16; d_call: TRBD1; clone_size: .; v_call: TRBV14; j_call: TRBJ1-1; cdr3_aa: CASSRRQGVVNTEAFF; cdr3_nt: TGTGCCAGCAGCCGAAGACAGGGGGTCGTAAACACTGAAGCTTTCTTT
cdr3_length: 11; d_call: .; clone_size: .; v_call: TRBV30; j_call: TRBJ1-4; cdr3_aa: CATGGGEKLFF; cdr3_nt: TGTGCCACGGGGGGAGGGGAAAAACTGTTTTTT
cdr3_length: 18; d_call: TRBD2; clone_size: .; v_call: TRBV23-1; j_call: TRBJ2-7; cdr3_aa: CASSHPPVGRGLAYEQYF; cdr3_nt: TGCGCCAGCAGTCATCCTCCCGTAGGGCGGGGGTTAGCCTACGAGCAGTACTTC
cdr3_length: 17; d_call: .; clone_size: .; v_call: TRBV27; j_call: TRBJ2-6; cdr3_aa: CASSLLQHYSGANVLTF; cdr3_nt: TGTGCCAGCAGTTTATTACAGCATTACTCTGGGGCCAACGTCCTGACTTTC
cdr3_length: 16; d_call: .; clone_size: .; v_call: TRBV5-1; j_call: TRBJ2-7; cdr3_aa: CASSLGPQGASGEQYF; cdr3_nt: TGCGCCAGCAGCTTGGGGCCACAGGGAGCCTCGGGGGAGCAGTACTTC
cdr3_length: 13; d_call: TRBD1; clone_size: .; v_call: TRBV18; j_call: TRBJ1-1; cdr3_aa: CASSPSGTDEAFF; cdr3_nt: TGTGCCAGCTCACCATCAGGGACAGACGAAGCTTTCTTT
cdr3_length: 15; d_call: TRBD1; clone_size: .; v_call: TRBV2; j_call: TRBJ1-5; cdr3_aa: CASSSRQGGNQPQHF; cdr3_nt: TGTGCCAGCAGTTCCAGACAGGGCGGGAATCAGCCCCAGCATTTT
cdr3_length: 17; d_call: TRBD2; clone_size: .; v_call: TRBV2; j_call: TRBJ2-2; cdr3_aa: CASSQPSGRAGTGELFF; cdr3_nt: TGTGCCAGCAGCCAACCGAGCGGGAGGGCCGGAACCGGGGAGCTGTTTTTT
cdr3_length: 20; d_call: TRBD1; clone_size: .; v_call: TRBV6-2/TRBV6-3; j_call: TRBJ1-5; cdr3_aa: CASSYQEGTVGLRNNQPQHF; cdr3_nt: TGTGCCAGCAGTTACCAGGAAGGGACAGTAGGCCTCCGTAACAATCAGCCCCAGCATTTT
cdr3_length: 11; d_call: .; clone_size: once; v_call: TRBV28; j_call: TRBJ1-2; cdr3_aa: CATHRGFGYTF; cdr3_nt: TGTGCCACCCACCGGGGTTTTGGCTACACCTTC
cdr3_length: 15; d_call: .; clone_size: .; v_call: TRBV24-1; j_call: TRBJ2-3; cdr3_aa: CASLWGLPSTDTQYF; cdr3_nt: TGTGCCTCGCTTTGGGGACTGCCTAGCACAGATACGCAGTATTTT
cdr3_length: 15; d_call: .; clone_size: .; v_call: TRBV5-8; j_call: TRBJ2-1; cdr3_aa: CASSLESGIYNEQFF; cdr3_nt: TGTGCCAGCAGCTTGGAGAGCGGTATCTACAATGAGCAGTTCTTC
cdr3_length: 13; d_call: TRBD1; clone_size: .; v_call: TRBV5-6; j_call: TRBJ1-2; cdr3_aa: CASSLDRGPTETF; cdr3_nt: TGTGCCAGCAGCTTGGACAGGGGCCCTACTGAGACCTTC
cdr3_length: 14; d_call: TRBD1; clone_size: .; v_call: TRBV28; j_call: TRBJ1-5; cdr3_aa: CASSSGQGYQPQHF; cdr3_nt: TGTGCCAGCAGCTCAGGACAGGGATATCAGCCCCAGCATTTT
cdr3_length: 19; d_call: TRBD2; clone_size: .; v_call: TRBV9; j_call: TRBJ2-5; cdr3_aa: CASSVGGTSGRRYQETQYF; cdr3_nt: TGTGCCAGCAGCGTAGGGGGGACTAGCGGGAGAAGGTACCAAGAGACCCAGTACTTC
cdr3_length: 18; d_call: TRBD2; clone_size: once; v_call: TRBV9; j_call: TRBJ2-3; cdr3_aa: CASSVGGAGVLSTDTQYF; cdr3_nt: TGTGCCAGCAGCGTAGGGGGAGCGGGGGTGCTTAGCACAGATACGCAGTATTTT
cdr3_length: 14; d_call: TRBD1; clone_size: .; v_call: TRBV4-2; j_call: TRBJ2-7; cdr3_aa: CASSQAHRGYEQYF; cdr3_nt: TGTGCCAGCAGCCAAGCTCACAGGGGGTACGAGCAGTACTTC
cdr3_length: 15; d_call: TRBD2; clone_size: few; v_call: TRBV18; j_call: TRBJ2-2; cdr3_aa: CASSRTSGASGELFF; cdr3_nt: TGTGCCAGCTCACGGACTAGCGGGGCTTCCGGGGAGCTGTTTTTT
cdr3_length: 15; d_call: .; clone_size: .; v_call: TRBV18; j_call: TRBJ2-5; cdr3_aa: CASSPLWQGGETQYF; cdr3_nt: TGTGCCAGCTCACCACTCTGGCAGGGAGGAGAGACCCAGTACTTC
cdr3_length: 15; d_call: .; clone_size: .; v_call: TRBV11-2; j_call: TRBJ2-7; cdr3_aa: CASSPARTVPYEQYF; cdr3_nt: TGTGCCAGCAGCCCAGCGCGGACAGTTCCCTACGAGCAGTACTTC
cdr3_length: 15; d_call: TRBD1; clone_size: .; v_call: TRBV18; j_call: TRBJ1-6; cdr3_aa: CASSPPRDSNSPLHF; cdr3_nt: TGTGCCAGCTCACCACCGAGGGACAGTAATTCACCCCTCCACTTT
cdr3_length: 18; d_call: .; clone_size: .; v_call: TRBV21-1; j_call: TRBJ1-3; cdr3_aa: CASSKRGQGLGSGNTIYF; cdr3_nt: TGTGCCAGCAGCAAGAGAGGTCAGGGGCTGGGCTCTGGAAACACCATATATTTT
cdr3_length: 14; d_call: TRBD1; clone_size: .; v_call: TRBV2; j_call: TRBJ1-1; cdr3_aa: CASTTGQLNTEAFF; cdr3_nt: TGTGCCAGCACTACGGGACAGCTGAACACTGAAGCTTTCTTT
cdr3_length: 14; d_call: .; clone_size: .; v_call: TRBV11-1; j_call: TRBJ2-1; cdr3_aa: CASSSTSSYNEQFF; cdr3_nt: TGTGCCAGCAGCTCTACTAGCTCCTACAATGAGCAGTTCTTC